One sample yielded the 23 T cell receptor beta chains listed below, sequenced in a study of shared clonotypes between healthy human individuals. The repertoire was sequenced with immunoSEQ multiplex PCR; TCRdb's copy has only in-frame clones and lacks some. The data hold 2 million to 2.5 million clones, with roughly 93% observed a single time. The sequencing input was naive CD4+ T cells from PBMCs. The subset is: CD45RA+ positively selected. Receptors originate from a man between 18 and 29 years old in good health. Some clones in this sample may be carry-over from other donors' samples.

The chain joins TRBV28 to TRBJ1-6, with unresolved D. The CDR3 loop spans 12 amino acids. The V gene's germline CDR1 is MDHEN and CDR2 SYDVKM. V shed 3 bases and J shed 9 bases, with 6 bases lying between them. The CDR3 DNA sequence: TGTGCCAGCAGTTTTGCGTTTTCACCCCTCCACTTT. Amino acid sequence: CASSFAFSPLHF.

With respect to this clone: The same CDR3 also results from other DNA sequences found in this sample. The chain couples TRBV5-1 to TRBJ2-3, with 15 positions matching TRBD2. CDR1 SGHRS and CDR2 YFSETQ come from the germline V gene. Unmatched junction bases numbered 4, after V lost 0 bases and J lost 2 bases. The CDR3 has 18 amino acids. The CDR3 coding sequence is TGCGCCAGCAGCTTGGGGGGACTAGCGGGAGGCAACACAGATACGCAGTATTTT. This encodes CASSLGGLAGGNTDTQYF.

The CDR3 loop reads CASSPTPDRNYGYTF. The CDR3 DNA reads TGTGCCAGCAGCCCTACCCCGGACAGAAACTATGGCTACACCTTC. The genes are TRBV9 and TRBJ1-2, with TRBD1 as a possible D gene (6 bases). V was shortened by 4 bases and J by 2 bases, with 15 bases between the two germline ends. In germline, CDR1 is SGDLS, CDR2 YYNGEE. The CDR3 totals 15 residues. Supplemented by reference TRBV9 and TRBJ1-2, the full variable domain reads DSGVTQTPKHLITATGQRVTLRCSPRSGDLSVYWYQQSLDQGLQFLIQYYNGEERAKGNILERFSAQQFPDLHSELNLSSLELGDSALYFCASSPTPDRNYGYTFGSGTRLTVV.

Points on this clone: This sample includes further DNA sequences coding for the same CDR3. CDR3 in amino acids: CASSLDQYNEQFF. The CDR3 DNA follows: TGCGCCAGCAGCTTGGACCAATACAATGAGCAGTTCTTC. J is TRBJ2-1 and V is TRBV5-1; D is uncertain. The V end was cut by 0 bases, the J end by 4 bases, with 5 bases between. CDR3 length: 13 amino acids. Germline V gene sequence: CDR1 SGHRS, CDR2 YFSETQ.

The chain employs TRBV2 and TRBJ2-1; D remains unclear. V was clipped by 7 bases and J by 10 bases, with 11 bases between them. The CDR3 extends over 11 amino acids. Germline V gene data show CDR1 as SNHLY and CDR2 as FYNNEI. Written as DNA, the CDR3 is TGTGCCAGCAACGAAATTACGGAGCAGTTCTTC. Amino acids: CASNEITEQFF.

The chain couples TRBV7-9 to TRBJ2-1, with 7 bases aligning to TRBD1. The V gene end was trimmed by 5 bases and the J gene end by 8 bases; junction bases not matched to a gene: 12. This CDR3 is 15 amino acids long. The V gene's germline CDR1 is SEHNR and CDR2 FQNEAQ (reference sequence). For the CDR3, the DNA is TGTGCCAGCAGCCGCGGACAGGTAGGGTCCGATGAGCAGTTCTTC. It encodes CASSRGQVGSDEQFF.

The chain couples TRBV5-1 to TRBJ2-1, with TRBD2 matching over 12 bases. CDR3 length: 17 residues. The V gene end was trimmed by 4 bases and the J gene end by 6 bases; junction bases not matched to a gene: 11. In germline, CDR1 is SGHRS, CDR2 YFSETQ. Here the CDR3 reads CASSTSLAGGFANEQFF. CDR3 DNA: TGCGCCAGCAGCACCAGCCTAGCGGGAGGGTTCGCCAATGAGCAGTTCTTC.

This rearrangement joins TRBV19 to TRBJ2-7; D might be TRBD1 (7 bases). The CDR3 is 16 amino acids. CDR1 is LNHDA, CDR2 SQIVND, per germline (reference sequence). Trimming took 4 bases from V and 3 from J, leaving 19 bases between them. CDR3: CASSKAGWTGLYEQYF. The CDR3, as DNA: TGTGCCAGTAGTAAGGCGGGATGGACAGGCCTCTACGAGCAGTACTTC. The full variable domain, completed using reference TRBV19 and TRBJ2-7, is DGGITQSPKYLFRKEGQNVTLSCEQNLNHDAMYWYRQDPGQGLRLIYYSQIVNDFQKGDIAEGYSVSREKKESFPLTVTSAQKNPTAFYLCASSKAGWTGLYEQYFGPGTRLTVT.

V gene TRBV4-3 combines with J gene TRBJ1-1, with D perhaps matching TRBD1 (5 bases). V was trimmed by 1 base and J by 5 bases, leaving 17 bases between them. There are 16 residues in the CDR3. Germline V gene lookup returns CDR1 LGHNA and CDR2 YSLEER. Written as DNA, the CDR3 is TGCGCCAGCAGCCAAGCAATGCCGGGACCAGGGACTGAAGCTTTCTTT. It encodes CASSQAMPGPGTEAFF.

The CDR3 spells CASERQVSLHF. CDR3 nucleotide sequence: TGTGCCAGCGAGAGACAGGTGTCCCTCCACTTT. This chain uses TRBV2 with TRBJ1-6, with a weak D call TRBD1 (6 bases). The CDR3 totals 11 residues. The V end was cut by 8 bases, the J end by 14 bases, with 13 bases between. The germline V gene has CDR1 SNHLY and CDR2 FYNNEI.

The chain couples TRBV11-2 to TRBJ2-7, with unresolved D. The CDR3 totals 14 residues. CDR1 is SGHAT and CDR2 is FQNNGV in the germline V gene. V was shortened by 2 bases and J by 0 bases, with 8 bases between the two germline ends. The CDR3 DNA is TGTGCCAGCAGCTTATGGGCCTCCTCCTACGAGCAGTACTTC. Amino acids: CASSLWASSYEQYF.

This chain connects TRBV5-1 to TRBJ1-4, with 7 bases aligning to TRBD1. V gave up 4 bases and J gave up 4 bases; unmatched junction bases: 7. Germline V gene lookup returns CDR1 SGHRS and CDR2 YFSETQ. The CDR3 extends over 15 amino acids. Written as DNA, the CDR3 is TGCGCCAGCAGCCCCTCGGACAGGAGTAATGAAAAACTGTTTTTT. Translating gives CASSPSDRSNEKLFF.

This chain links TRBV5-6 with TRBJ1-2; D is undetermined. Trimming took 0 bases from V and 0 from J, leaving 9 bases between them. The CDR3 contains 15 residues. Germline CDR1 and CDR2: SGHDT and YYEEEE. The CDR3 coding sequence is TGTGCCAGCAGCTTGGGTGAGAACGCTAACTATGGCTACACCTTC. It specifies CASSLGENANYGYTF.

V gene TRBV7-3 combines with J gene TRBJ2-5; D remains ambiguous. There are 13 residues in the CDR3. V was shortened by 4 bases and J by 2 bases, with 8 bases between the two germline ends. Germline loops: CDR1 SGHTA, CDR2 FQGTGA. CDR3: CASSSRPQETQYF. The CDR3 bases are TGTGCCAGCAGCTCCCGCCCTCAAGAGACCCAGTACTTC.

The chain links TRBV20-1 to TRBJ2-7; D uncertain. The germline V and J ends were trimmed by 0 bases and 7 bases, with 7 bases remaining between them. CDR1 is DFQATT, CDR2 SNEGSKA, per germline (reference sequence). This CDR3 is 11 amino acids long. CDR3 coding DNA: TGCAGTGCTAGAGATCTTAGGGAGCAGTACTTC. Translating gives CSARDLREQYF.

CDR3 residues: CASSLEPYDRGQFF. In DNA, the CDR3 is TGTGCCAGCAGCTTAGAGCCCTACGACAGAGGGCAGTTCTTC. The J gene is TRBJ2-1, the V gene TRBV11-2; D possibly corresponds to TRBD1 (5 bases). Trimming pared 0 bases from V and 12 bases from J, leaving 15 bases between. CDR1 and CDR2 from the germline V gene are SGHAT and FQNNGV. The CDR3 sequence is 14 residues long.

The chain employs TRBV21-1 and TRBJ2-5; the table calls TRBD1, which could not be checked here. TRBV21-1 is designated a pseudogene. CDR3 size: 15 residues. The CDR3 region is CASSPGQGFQETQYF. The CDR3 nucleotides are TGTGCCAGCAGCCCGGGACAGGGGTTTCAGGAGACCCAGTACTTC.

DNA for the CDR3: TGCGCCAGCAGCCCGGGCGGGAGTATCTACTACGAGCAGTACTTC. Amino acid sequence: CASSPGGSIYYEQYF. The J gene is TRBJ2-7, the V gene TRBV5-1, with 7 nucleotides matching TRBD2. Per germline, CDR1 SGHRS and CDR2 YFSETQ. Trimming cost V 4 bases and J 3 bases; bases outside gene matches: 10. The CDR3 totals 15 residues.

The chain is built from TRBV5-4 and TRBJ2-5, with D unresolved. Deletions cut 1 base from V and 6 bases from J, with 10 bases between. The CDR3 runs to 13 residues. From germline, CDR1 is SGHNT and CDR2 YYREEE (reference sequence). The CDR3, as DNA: TGTGCCAGCAGCTTGAAAACAGCACAGACCCAGTACTTC. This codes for CASSLKTAQTQYF.

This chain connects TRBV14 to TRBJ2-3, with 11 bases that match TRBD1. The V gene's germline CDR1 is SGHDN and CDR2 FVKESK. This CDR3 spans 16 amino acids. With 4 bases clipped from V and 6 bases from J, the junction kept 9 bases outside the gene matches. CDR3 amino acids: CASSPQGQGARDTQYF. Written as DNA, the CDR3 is TGTGCCAGCAGCCCCCAAGGACAGGGGGCGCGGGATACGCAGTATTTT.

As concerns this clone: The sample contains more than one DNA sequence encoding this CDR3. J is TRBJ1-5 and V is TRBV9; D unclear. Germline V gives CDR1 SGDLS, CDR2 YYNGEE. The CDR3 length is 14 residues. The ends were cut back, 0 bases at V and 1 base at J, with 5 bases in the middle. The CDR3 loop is CASSVAGSNQPQHF. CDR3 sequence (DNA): TGTGCCAGCAGCGTAGCAGGAAGCAATCAGCCCCAGCATTTT.

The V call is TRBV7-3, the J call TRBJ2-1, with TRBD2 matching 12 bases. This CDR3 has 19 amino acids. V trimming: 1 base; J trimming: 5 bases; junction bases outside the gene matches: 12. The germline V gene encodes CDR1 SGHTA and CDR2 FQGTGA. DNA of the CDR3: TGTGCCAGCAGCTTAAACCCCTTGGCTAGCGGGAGGGTCCACAATGAGCAGTTCTTC. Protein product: CASSLNPLASGRVHNEQFF.

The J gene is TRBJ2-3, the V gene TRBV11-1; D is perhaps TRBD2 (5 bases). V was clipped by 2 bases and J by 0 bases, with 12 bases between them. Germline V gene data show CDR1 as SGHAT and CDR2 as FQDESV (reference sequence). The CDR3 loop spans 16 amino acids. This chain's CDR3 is CASSLKRGLSTDTQYF. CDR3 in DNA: TGTGCCAGCAGCTTAAAAAGAGGGCTTAGCACAGATACGCAGTATTTT.